A selection of T cell receptor beta chains follows, all from one sample in a study of cytomegalovirus exposure and HLA in healthy donors. Some clones are missing from TCRdb's copy, which holds only in-frame ones; the method was immunoSEQ multiplex PCR. The sample carries about 140,000 clones, roughly 80% recorded once. Sequenced material: PBMCs. Receptors originate from a man aged 35-49 years in good health and CMV-seropositive. Both conserved end residues are part of each CDR3. The order of the fields is clone size, V gene, D gene, J gene, CDR3 protein, CDR3 DNA. The D gene is left open where the match is weak. Not every row has a clone size; where given, it reads once, few, many or a size class.

>NA|TRBV19|NA|TRBJ2-1
CASSLQGNNEQFF
TGTGCCAGTAGTTTACAGGGAAACAATGAGCAGTTCTTC
>NA|TRBV7-9|NA|TRBJ2-1
CASSLTAREQFF
TGTGCCAGCAGCTTGACAGCCAGGGAGCAGTTCTTC
>NA|TRBV6-1|TRBD2|TRBJ2-5
CASKRGRTLQETQYF
TGTGCCAGCAAGCGGGGCAGGACCCTCCAGGAGACCCAGTACTTC
>NA|TRBV19|TRBD1|TRBJ2-1
CASDRGVEQFF
TGTGCCAGCGACAGGGGGGTTGAGCAGTTCTTC
>NA|TRBV5-1|TRBD1|TRBJ2-7
CASSKDRDEQYF
TGCGCCAGCAGCAAGGACAGGGACGAGCAGTACTTC
>NA|TRBV6-5|NA|TRBJ1-1
CASSRDTWTEAFF
TGTGCCAGCTCCCGGGACACATGGACTGAAGCTTTCTTT
>few|TRBV29-1|NA|TRBJ1-1
CSVARNTEAFF
TGCAGCGTTGCTAGGAACACTGAAGCTTTCTTT
>few|TRBV2|NA|TRBJ2-7
CASSWAKTYEQYF
TGTGCCAGCAGTTGGGCCAAAACCTACGAGCAGTACTTC
>NA|TRBV18|TRBD1|TRBJ2-1
CASSPWDRESNEQFF
TGTGCCAGCTCACCATGGGACAGGGAATCCAATGAGCAGTTCTTC
>NA|TRBV5-1|TRBD1|TRBJ1-3
CASSLGGQGRPGNTIYF
TGCGCCAGCAGCTTGGGGGGACAGGGGCGACCTGGAAACACCATATATTTT
>NA|TRBV7-4|NA|TRBJ1-5
CASSLLAAGNQPQHF
TGTGCCAGCAGCTTACTGGCGGCAGGGAATCAGCCCCAGCATTTT
>NA|TRBV4-1|TRBD2|TRBJ2-7
CASSAGLAEISYEQYF
TGCGCCAGCAGCGCGGGACTAGCGGAGATCTCCTACGAGCAGTACTTC
>NA|TRBV23-1|TRBD2|TRBJ2-3
CASSQSPTSGGTDTQYF
TGCGCCAGCAGTCAATCTCCAACTAGCGGGGGCACAGATACGCAGTATTTT
>NA|TRBV7-9|NA|TRBJ2-1
CASSSPGSEFF
TGTGCCAGCAGCTCCCCAGGATCCGAATTCTTC
>NA|TRBV4-1|NA|TRBJ2-7
CASSQERNRVALEQYF
TGCGCCAGCAGCCAAGAACGGAACAGGGTAGCCCTCGAGCAGTACTTC
>NA|TRBV30|NA|TRBJ2-2
CAWRAWWGRLGELFF
TGTGCCTGGAGGGCCTGGTGGGGCCGCCTCGGGGAGCTGTTTTTT
>NA|TRBV5-1|TRBD1|TRBJ2-4
CASSWDREGLAKNIQYF
TGCGCCAGCAGTTGGGACAGGGAGGGACTAGCCAAAAACATTCAGTACTTC
>once|TRBV28|NA|TRBJ1-2
CASSLGDGGHYGYTF
TGTGCCAGCAGTTTAGGGGACGGGGGTCACTATGGCTACACCTTC
>NA|TRBV25-1|NA|TRBJ1-2
CASTRGGRYGYTF
TGTGCCAGCACAAGGGGGGGGAGATATGGCTACACCTTC
>NA|TRBV14|NA|TRBJ2-7
CASSQGLQNIYEQYF
TGTGCCAGCAGCCAAGGGTTACAGAACATTTACGAGCAGTACTTC
>NA|TRBV6-1|NA|TRBJ2-3
CASSEHSYTDTQYF
TGTGCCAGCAGTGAACACAGCTACACAGATACGCAGTATTTT
>few|TRBV10-1|TRBD1|TRBJ1-1
CASSRYRGGTEAFF
TGCGCCAGCAGTCGGTACAGGGGGGGAACTGAAGCTTTCTTT
>NA|TRBV25-1|NA|TRBJ2-1
CASSFRVSYNEQFF
TGTGCCAGCAGTTTTAGAGTTAGCTACAATGAGCAGTTCTTC
>once|TRBV30|NA|TRBJ2-7
CAWTRAGVPYEQYF
TGTGCCTGGACTCGAGCGGGCGTCCCCTACGAGCAGTACTTC
>NA|TRBV11-2|TRBD1|TRBJ2-4
CASSPGAGGEDIQYF
TGTGCCAGCAGCCCAGGGGCAGGGGGTGAGGACATTCAGTACTTC
>NA|TRBV4-3|NA|TRBJ1-2
CASSPGTNYGYTF
TGCGCCAGCAGCCCCGGGACAAATTATGGCTACACCTTC
>NA|TRBV2|TRBD1|TRBJ2-7
CASSDDRGSYEQYF
TGTGCCAGCAGTGACGACAGGGGCTCCTACGAGCAGTACTTC
>NA|TRBV27|NA|TRBJ2-1
CASRLYNEQFF
TGTGCCAGCAGGCTATACAATGAGCAGTTCTTC
>NA|TRBV10-1|NA|TRBJ2-3
CASSEPGEAADTQYF
TGCGCCAGCAGTGAACCAGGGGAAGCTGCAGATACGCAGTATTTT
>NA|TRBV30|NA|TRBJ1-1
CAWSSWGVGENTEAFF
TGTGCCTGGAGTTCCTGGGGGGTTGGTGAGAACACTGAAGCTTTCTTT
>NA|TRBV9|TRBD1|TRBJ2-7
CASSPGQGGSYEQYF
TGTGCCAGCAGCCCCGGACAGGGGGGTTCCTACGAGCAGTACTTC
>NA|TRBV6-5|NA|TRBJ2-1
CASADYNEQFF
TGTGCCAGCGCGGACTACAATGAGCAGTTCTTC
>NA|TRBV4-1|NA|TRBJ2-7
CASSQVLGESYEQYF
TGCGCCAGCAGCCAAGTCCTCGGGGAATCCTACGAGCAGTACTTC
>NA|TRBV28|NA|TRBJ1-1
CASSYIRAASEAFF
TGTGCCAGCAGCTACATCAGGGCAGCGTCTGAAGCTTTCTTT
>NA|TRBV7-2|NA|TRBJ2-1
CASSPSSSKNEQFF
TGTGCCAGCAGCCCGTCGAGTAGCAAGAATGAGCAGTTCTTC
>NA|TRBV27|NA|TRBJ1-2
CASSFGGFYGYTF
TGTGCCAGCAGTTTTGGAGGCTTCTATGGCTACACCTTC
>NA|TRBV4-1|NA|TRBJ2-7
CASSQDRRDTSYEQYF
TGCGCCAGCAGCCAAGATCGCCGGGACACGTCCTACGAGCAGTACTTC
>few|TRBV6-6|NA|TRBJ1-5
CASRADSSNQPQHF
TGTGCCAGCAGAGCAGACAGTAGCAATCAGCCCCAGCATTTT
>once|TRBV29-1|NA|TRBJ1-1
CSVEDPQNTEAFF
TGCAGCGTTGAAGATCCCCAGAACACTGAAGCTTTCTTT
>NA|TRBV7-9|NA|TRBJ1-1
CASSLRQANTEAFF
TGTGCCAGCAGCCTGAGACAGGCGAACACTGAAGCTTTCTTT
>NA|TRBV30|NA|TRBJ1-4
CAWSVGGSAEKLFF
TGTGCCTGGAGTGTTGGGGGGTCCGCTGAAAAACTGTTTTTT
>once|TRBV7-6|TRBD2|TRBJ2-7
CASSLELAGGFDEQYF
TGTGCCAGCAGCTTAGAACTAGCGGGAGGCTTCGACGAGCAGTACTTC
>once|TRBV7-2|NA|TRBJ1-1
CASSLSVPGGHTEAFF
TGTGCCAGCAGCTTATCCGTCCCGGGGGGGCACACTGAAGCTTTCTTT
>NA|TRBV27|NA|TRBJ1-1
CASSLVEDTEAFF
TGTGCCAGCAGTTTAGTTGAGGACACTGAAGCTTTCTTT
>NA|TRBV2|TRBD1|TRBJ1-1
CASSYDRGREAFF
TGTGCCAGCAGTTATGACAGGGGGCGGGAAGCTTTCTTT
>NA|TRBV6-6|TRBD2|TRBJ2-7
CASRPQTSGRNYEQYF
TGTGCCAGCAGACCTCAGACTAGCGGGAGGAACTACGAGCAGTACTTC
>NA|TRBV7-2|NA|TRBJ1-3
CASSTGSRSGNTIYF
TGTGCCAGCAGCACTGGGAGCCGCTCTGGAAACACCATATATTTT
>NA|TRBV4-3|TRBD1|TRBJ1-3
CASSSTGAGNTIYF
TGCGCCAGCAGCTCGACAGGGGCTGGAAACACCATATATTTT
>NA|TRBV28|NA|TRBJ1-2
CASSSPTRGKSNYGYTF
TGTGCCAGCAGTTCCCCCACACGGGGTAAATCTAACTATGGCTACACCTTC
>NA|TRBV5-8|NA|TRBJ1-5
CASSLGLGNQPQHF
TGTGCCAGCAGCTTGGGGTTAGGCAATCAGCCCCAGCATTTT
>NA|TRBV5-1|NA|TRBJ2-1
CASSLEGSSYNEQFF
TGCGCCAGCAGCTTGGAAGGGAGCTCCTACAATGAGCAGTTCTTC